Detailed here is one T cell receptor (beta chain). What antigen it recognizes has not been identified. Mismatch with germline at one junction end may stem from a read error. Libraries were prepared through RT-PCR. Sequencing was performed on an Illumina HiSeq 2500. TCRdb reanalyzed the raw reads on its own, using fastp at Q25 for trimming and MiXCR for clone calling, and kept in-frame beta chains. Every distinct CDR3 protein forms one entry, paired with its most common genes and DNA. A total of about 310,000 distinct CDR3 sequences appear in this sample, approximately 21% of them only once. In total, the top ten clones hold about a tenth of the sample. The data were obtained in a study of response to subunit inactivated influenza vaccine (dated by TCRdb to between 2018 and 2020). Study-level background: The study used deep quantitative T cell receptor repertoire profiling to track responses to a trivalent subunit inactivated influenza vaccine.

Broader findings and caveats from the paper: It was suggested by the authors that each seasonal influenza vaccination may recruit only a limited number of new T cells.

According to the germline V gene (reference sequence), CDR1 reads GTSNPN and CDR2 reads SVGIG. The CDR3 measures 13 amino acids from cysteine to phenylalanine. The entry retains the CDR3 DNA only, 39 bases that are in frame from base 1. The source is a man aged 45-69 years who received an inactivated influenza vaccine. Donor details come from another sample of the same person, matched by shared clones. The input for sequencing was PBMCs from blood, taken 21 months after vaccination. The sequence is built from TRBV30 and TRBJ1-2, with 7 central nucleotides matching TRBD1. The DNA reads TGTGCAATCGAGGGGGACAGAAACTCTGGCTACACCTTC. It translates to CAIEGDRNSGYTF.